This entry lists 22 T cell receptor beta chains sequenced from one sample in a study of glioma-infiltrating T cells. The iRepertoire nested amplicon-rescue multiplex PCR amplified TCR alpha and beta CDR3s from RNA. From the multiplex PCR reads, TCRdb called clonotypes with MiXCR, one entry per CDR3 protein. Among 160,000 or so distinct CDR3 sequences listed, more than 35% were seen once. The sample was glioma tissue, nonneoplastic brain tissue, or PBMCs (not recorded which). Receptors were obtained from a human donor with low-grade glioma or glioblastoma, undergoing nonglioma brain surgery, or in good health (not recorded which).

The sample holds many counts of this clonotype. V gene TRBV7-6 combines with J gene TRBJ2-1; D is unresolved. The CDR3 consists of 15 residues. Germline CDR1 is SGHVS and CDR2 is FNYEAQ. V was clipped by 5 bases and J by 0 bases, with 11 bases between them. The CDR3 sequence: CASSQGRSSYNEQFF. The CDR3 bases are TGTGCCAGCAGCCAAGGACGTTCCTCCTACAATGAGCAGTTCTTC.

As concerns this clonotype: Given a much more abundant clone one base away, this may be a read error. J is TRBJ2-3 and V is TRBV20-1; 7 positions agree with TRBD1. V shed 1 base and J 5 bases; nucleotides not matched to a gene: 3. The CDR3 has 13 residues. CDR1 and CDR2 from the germline V gene are DFQATT and SNEGSKA (reference sequence). CDR3 in amino acids: CSARVRGKDTQYF. The CDR3 nucleotides read TGCAGTGCTAGAGTCAGGGGGAAAGATACGCAGTATTTT.

The J gene is TRBJ2-3, the V gene TRBV29-1; TRBD2 matches at 13 bases. The CDR3 runs 15 residues. CDR1 is SQVTM, CDR2 ANQGSEA, per germline. V was pared by 6 bases and J by 3 bases, with 6 bases of the junction left unmatched. CDR3 sequence (DNA): TGCAGCGTCCGGACTAGCGGGAGAGGTACAGATACGCAGTATTTT. Its translation is CSVRTSGRGTDTQYF.

About this clonotype: A much larger clone sits a single nucleotide away, making a read error possible. The chain combines TRBV4-2 with TRBJ1-1; D unclear. Deletions cut 0 bases from V and 7 bases from J, with 21 bases between. The germline gives CDR1 LGHNA, CDR2 YNFKEQ. The CDR3 contains 17 residues. The chain's CDR3 is CASSQDYRMGTYSEAFF. CDR3 nucleotide sequence: TGTGCCAGCAGCCAAGATTATCGGATGGGTACTTACAGTGAAGCTTTCTTT.

A word on this clonotype: As the CDR3 is not closed by the conserved phenylalanine or tryptophan, this likely results from a read error. The genes are TRBV20-1 and TRBJ2-3; the D is unclear. Germline V gene data show CDR1 as DFQATT and CDR2 as SNEGSKA (reference sequence). There are 14 residues in the CDR3. V was shortened by 2 bases and J by 2 bases, with 11 bases between the two germline ends. CDR3 in DNA: TGCAGTGCTAGACAATTCCAGACCACAGATACGCAGTATGTT. Amino acids: CSARQFQTTDTQYV.

This clonotype was seen at least ten times. The J gene is TRBJ2-7, the V gene TRBV7-2; TRBD1 might be the D (6 bases). V lost 3 bases to trimming and J lost 2 bases, with 14 bases between them. Germline CDR1 reads SGHTA; CDR2 reads FQGNSA. The CDR3 has 15 residues. CDR3: CASSFKKDSAYEQYF. The CDR3 nucleotides are TGTGCCAGCAGCTTCAAAAAGGACAGCGCCTACGAGCAGTACTTC.

This clonotype was picked up many times. This sequence joins TRBV20-1 and TRBJ2-1, with 7 positions matching TRBD2. The germline CDR1 and CDR2 sequences are DFQATT and SNEGSKA (reference sequence). J was trimmed by 5 bases and V by 6 bases; bases with no gene match: 10. This CDR3 is 14 amino acids long. The CDR3: CSAAGDRNNNEQFF. CDR3 bases: TGCAGTGCCGCGGGAGACCGAAATAACAATGAGCAGTTCTTC.

In this sample, this clonotype turned up a few times. The chain has TRBV12-3 or TRBV12-4 and TRBJ2-1, with 8 bases fitting TRBD2. The length of the CDR3 is 12 residues. Trimming removed 9 bases from V and 6 bases from J; junction bases left unmatched: 4. The chain's CDR3 is CASLLAGNEQFF. The DNA for the CDR3 is TGTGCCAGTCTGCTAGCGGGCAATGAGCAGTTCTTC.

In its sample, this clonotype was seen many times. The chain has TRBV28 and TRBJ1-5; unclear D gene. This CDR3 contains 14 residues. V dropped 5 bases and J dropped 9 bases, with 17 bases sitting between them. The germline gives CDR1 MDHEN, CDR2 SYDVKM. The CDR3 here is CASSPGGTARPQHF. In nucleotides, the CDR3 is TGTGCCAGCAGTCCGGGTGGCACCGCTAGGCCCCAGCATTTT.

As for this clonotype: Being one base from a much bigger clone, this may be a read error. V and J are TRBV4-2 and TRBJ2-7, with D unresolved. Germline V CDR1 and CDR2: LGHNA, YNFKEQ. The CDR3 spans 13 residues. Trimming pared 2 bases from V and 4 bases from J, leaving 9 bases between. The chain's CDR3 is CASSQSVEYEQYF. As DNA, the CDR3 is TGTGCCAGCAGCCAATCGGTTGAATACGAGCAGTACTTC.

This clonotype has a count of ten or more. This CDR3 reads CASSFTQNTDTQYF. The CDR3 DNA sequence: TGTGCCAGCAGTTTCACCCAGAACACAGATACGCAGTATTTT. This chain uses TRBV12-3 or TRBV12-4 with TRBJ2-3, with D unclear. Deletions cut 3 bases from V and 2 bases from J, with 9 bases between. This CDR3 has 14 amino acids.

The gene calls are TRBV5-6 and TRBJ1-1; weak D call: TRBD1 (5 bases). The CDR3 consists of 14 residues. CDR1 SGHDT and CDR2 YYEEEE come from the germline V gene. V was shortened by 4 bases and J by 6 bases, with 16 bases between the two germline ends. CDR3 DNA sequence: TGTGCCAGCAGCGGGTATTCATGGGGCCCTGAAGCTTTCTTT. It yields the protein CASSGYSWGPEAFF.

Worth noting for this clonotype: An end of the junction does not agree with germline; a read error may underlie this. The rearrangement joins TRBV7-2 to TRBJ1-2, with D unresolved. Per the germline V gene, CDR1 is SGHTA and CDR2 is FQGNSA. The CDR3 has 14 residues. The CDR3 bases are TGTGCCAGCAGCTTAGTGCGGGAACCCTATCGCTACACCTTC. Its translation is CASSLVREPYRYTF. The full variable domain, completed using reference TRBV7-2 and TRBJ1-2, is GAGVSQSPSNKVTEKGKDVELRCDPISGHTALYWYRQSLGQGLEFLIYFQGNSAPDKSGLPSDRFSAERTGGSVSTLTIQRTQQEDSAVYLCASSLVREPYRYTFGSGTRLTVV.

This clonotype has just a few counts. This sequence joins TRBV19 and TRBJ1-2; 9 bases agree with TRBD1. Germline CDR1 and CDR2: LNHDA and SQIVND (reference sequence). This CDR3 has 14 residues. Trimming cost V 6 bases and J 7 bases; bases outside gene matches: 9. The CDR3 DNA follows: TGTGCCAGTAGATCCCGGGACAGGGATCCTGGCTACACCTTC. It specifies CASRSRDRDPGYTF.

V and J are TRBV2 and TRBJ2-3; 8 positions agree with TRBD2. The germline CDR1 and CDR2 sequences are SNHLY and FYNNEI. The CDR3 consists of 16 residues. V was clipped by 6 bases and J by 0 bases; unmatched bases: 8. The CDR3 loop is CASRSGGLASTDTQYF. CDR3 sequence (DNA): TGTGCCAGCAGATCGGGAGGGTTAGCTAGCACAGATACGCAGTATTTT.

This clonotype has at least ten counts. This sequence joins TRBV7-3 and TRBJ2-7; maybe TRBD2 (5 bases). The germline V and J ends were trimmed by 0 bases and 5 bases, with 8 bases remaining between them. The CDR3 has 13 amino acids. CDR1 SGHTA and CDR2 FQGTGA come from the germline V gene. CDR3 bases: TGTGCCAGCAGCTTAACGGGAGCGGACGAGCAGTACTTC. It translates to CASSLTGADEQYF.

Details on this clonotype: This may be a read error: a much more frequent sequence differs by one nucleotide. The CDR3 region is CASSQRGLSSGANVLTF. DNA for the CDR3: TGTGCCAGCAGTCAGAGGGGTCTTAGCTCTGGGGCCAACGTCCTGACTTTC. The rearrangement uses TRBV6-1 and TRBJ2-6; D may match TRBD1 or TRBD2 (5 bases each). Between the trimmed V and J ends, which lost 5 bases and 0 bases, there was a span of 14 bases. This CDR3 region has 17 residues. Germline-derived CDR1 and CDR2 are MNHNS and SASEGT.

A few counts support this clonotype. V is TRBV29-1 and J is TRBJ2-5, with D possibly matching TRBD2 (6 bases). There are 13 residues in the CDR3. Trimming took 6 bases from V and 5 from J, leaving 16 bases between them. CDR1 and CDR2 (germline): SQVTM, ANQGSEA. Here the CDR3 reads CSVEGPRRETQYF. In DNA form, the CDR3 reads TGCAGCGTGGAGGGACCGCGGAGGGAGACCCAGTACTTC.

This chain uses TRBV6-1 with TRBJ2-2; D is possibly TRBD2 (7 bases). The CDR3 consists of 14 residues. The V gene's germline CDR1 is MNHNS and CDR2 SASEGT. V lost 11 bases and J 10 bases, leaving 23 bases between the germline ends. In nucleotides, the CDR3 is TGTGCCGGCACCGCGATGAGGGGGGGGCTGGAGCTGTTTTTT. Translation: CAGTAMRGGLELFF.

This clonotype was seen many times. This chain uses TRBV20-1 with TRBJ2-3, with TRBD2 identical over 7 bases. The germline V gene encodes CDR1 DFQATT and CDR2 SNEGSKA (reference sequence). This CDR3 is built from 14 residues. Losses at the gene ends were 2 bases for V and 0 bases for J; bases not matched to a gene: 2. The CDR3 DNA reads TGCAGTGCTAGAAGCGGGACTAGCACAGATACGCAGTATTTT. Amino acid sequence: CSARSGTSTDTQYF.

On this clonotype: Sequence at one end of the junction differs from germline and may be a read error. The V gene is TRBV20-1, the J gene TRBJ1-1; no definite D call. CDR3 length: 15 residues. Germline-derived CDR1 and CDR2 are DFQATT and SNEGSKA (reference sequence). The chain's CDR3 is CSARDLPGTNTGAFF. The DNA of the CDR3 is TGCAGTGCTAGAGATCTGCCAGGAACGAACACTGGAGCTTTCTTT.

The genes are TRBV4-1 and TRBJ2-3; tentative D call: TRBD2 (6 bases). Germline CDR1 MGHRA, CDR2 YSYEKL. V lost 4 bases and J 3 bases, leaving 11 bases between the germline ends. The length of the CDR3 is 14 residues. The CDR3 loop reads CASSRTGLTDTQYF. For the CDR3, the DNA is TGCGCCAGCAGCCGGACGGGACTGACAGATACGCAGTATTTT.